Here is one T cell receptor beta chain with its context. What it binds is not known. With 7 bases clipped from V and 3 bases from J, the junction kept 10 bases outside the gene matches. The CDR3 runs to 16 residues. Germline CDR1 SGHNT, CDR2 YYREEE (reference sequence). MiXCR was run by TCRdb on the RT-PCR reads, yielding one entry per CDR3 protein. The profile shows 500,000 to 550,000 distinct CDR3 sequences, 7.5% to 8.5% of them singletons. This sample was included in a study of response to subunit inactivated influenza vaccine. Overall study results and limits: Each seasonal influenza vaccination recruits few new T cells, the authors suggested.

This receptor was obtained from a man in his fifties or sixties who received an inactivated influenza vaccine. The rearrangement uses TRBV5-4 and TRBJ2-5; 12 bases match TRBD1. Sequenced here: PBMCs from blood, sampled 23 months after vaccination. CDR3: CASGPGGQGAKETQYF. The CDR3, as DNA: TGTGCCAGCGGCCCTGGGGGACAGGGGGCGAAAGAGACCCAGTACTTC. Drawing the rest from reference TRBV5-4 and TRBJ2-5, the complete variable domain is ETGVTQSPTHLIKTRGQQVTLRCSSQSGHNTVSWYQQALGQGPQFIFQYYREEENGRGNFPPRFSGLQFPNYSSELNVNALELDDSALYLCASGPGGQGAKETQYFGPGTRLLVL.